This entry features one T cell receptor beta chain sequence. What it recognizes is unknown. A J-beta primer mix and a sample-barcoded 5' primer were used in a second PCR of about 7 to 12 cycles. Unique molecular identifiers of 12 random nucleotides labeled each cDNA. TCRdb processed the 5' RACE reads anew with MiXCR; each CDR3 protein has one entry. Among roughly 680,000 distinct CDR3 sequences, roughly 50% were seen once, and the ten largest hold under 35%. The sample comes from a study of blood T cells in healthy people across ages. The study, taken as a whole, reports: Among long-lived donors, naive CD4+ cells were more numerous and diversity higher than in aged donors. Observed TCR beta diversity showed a strong correlation with the percentage of naive T cells as measured by flow cytometry.

The CDR3 is 13 residues long. Germline V gives CDR1 SGHTA, CDR2 FQGNSA. Trimming stripped 5 bases from V and 8 bases from J, with 13 bases between. Sequencing was done on a sample of blood. The J gene is TRBJ2-1, the V gene TRBV7-2; D ambiguous. The sequence derives from a woman aged 55 to 70 in good health. The CDR3 loop is CASSLNWSDEQFF. CDR3 in DNA: TGTGCCAGCAGCCTAAACTGGTCCGATGAGCAGTTCTTC.